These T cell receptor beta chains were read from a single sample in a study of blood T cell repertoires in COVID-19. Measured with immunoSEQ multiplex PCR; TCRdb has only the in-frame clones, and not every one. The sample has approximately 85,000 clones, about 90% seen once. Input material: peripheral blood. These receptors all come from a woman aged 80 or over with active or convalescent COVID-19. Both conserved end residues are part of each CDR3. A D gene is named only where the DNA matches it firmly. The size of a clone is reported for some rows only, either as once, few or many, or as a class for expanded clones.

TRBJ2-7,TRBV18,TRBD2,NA,CASSSRLSSGSHHEQYF,TGTGCCAGCTCATCCCGATTAAGTAGCGGGAGTCACCACGAGCAGTACTTC
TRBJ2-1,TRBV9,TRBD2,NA,CASNSGGLGSVEQFF,TGTGCCAGCAACTCTGGGGGACTAGGCTCGGTTGAGCAGTTCTTC
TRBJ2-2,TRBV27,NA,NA,CASSLRGRNTGELFF,TGTGCCAGCAGTTTGCGGGGCAGGAACACCGGGGAGCTGTTTTTT
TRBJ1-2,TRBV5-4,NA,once,CASSSRDNNYGYTF,TGTGCCAGCAGCTCCAGGGACAACAACTATGGCTACACCTTC
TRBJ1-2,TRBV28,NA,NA,CASSPRLKSGYTF,TGTGCCAGCAGCCCTCGCCTAAAGTCTGGCTACACCTTC
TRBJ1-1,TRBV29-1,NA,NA,CSGMEGGTEAFF,TGCAGCGGAATGGAGGGCGGAACTGAAGCTTTCTTT
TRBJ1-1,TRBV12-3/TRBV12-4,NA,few,CASRATGISEAFF,TGTGCCAGCAGGGCTACAGGGATCTCTGAAGCTTTCTTT
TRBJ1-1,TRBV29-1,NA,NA,CSVELALQGSTEAFF,TGCAGCGTTGAACTCGCCCTCCAGGGGAGCACTGAAGCTTTCTTT
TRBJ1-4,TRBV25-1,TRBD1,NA,CASSDPRQGGNEKLFF,TGTGCCAGCAGTGATCCCCGACAGGGGGGTAATGAAAAACTGTTTTTT
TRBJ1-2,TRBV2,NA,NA,CASRRGMGNGYTF,TGTGCCAGCAGGAGGGGGATGGGGAATGGCTACACCTTC
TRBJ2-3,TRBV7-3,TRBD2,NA,CASSQGTSGVSDTQYF,TGTGCCAGCAGCCAAGGGACTAGCGGAGTCTCAGATACGCAGTATTTT
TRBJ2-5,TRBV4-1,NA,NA,CASSRGGGLQETQYF,TGCGCCAGCAGTAGAGGCGGAGGGCTCCAAGAGACCCAGTACTTC
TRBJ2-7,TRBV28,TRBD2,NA,CASSLGGGTYEQYF,TGTGCCAGCAGTTTGGGGGGAGGGACCTACGAGCAGTACTTC
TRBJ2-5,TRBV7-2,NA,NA,CASSLVGGLAPKTQYF,TGTGCCAGCAGCTTAGTGGGGGGTTTGGCCCCGAAGACCCAGTACTTC
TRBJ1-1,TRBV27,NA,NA,CASSQQGGSTEAFF,TGTGCCAGCAGTCAACAGGGTGGGAGCACTGAAGCTTTCTTT
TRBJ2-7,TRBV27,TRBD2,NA,CASSPSGLALSGYEQYF,TGTGCCAGCAGTCCGTCGGGACTAGCCCTTTCGGGCTACGAGCAGTACTTC
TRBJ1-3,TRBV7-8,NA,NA,CASSPGQFSGNTIYF,TGTGCCAGCAGCCCTGGACAGTTTTCTGGAAACACCATATATTTT
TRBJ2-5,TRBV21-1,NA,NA,CASSKVRGKREETQYF,TGTGCCAGCAGCAAAGTCCGCGGAAAGAGGGAAGAGACCCAGTACTTC
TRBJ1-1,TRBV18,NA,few,CASSERDKAFNTEAFF,TGTGCCAGCTCGGAGAGGGACAAGGCCTTTAACACTGAAGCTTTCTTT
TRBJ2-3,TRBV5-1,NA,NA,CASSLPRGAALSTDTQYF,TGCGCCAGCAGCTTGCCTCGCGGAGCGGCTCTTAGCACAGATACGCAGTATTTT